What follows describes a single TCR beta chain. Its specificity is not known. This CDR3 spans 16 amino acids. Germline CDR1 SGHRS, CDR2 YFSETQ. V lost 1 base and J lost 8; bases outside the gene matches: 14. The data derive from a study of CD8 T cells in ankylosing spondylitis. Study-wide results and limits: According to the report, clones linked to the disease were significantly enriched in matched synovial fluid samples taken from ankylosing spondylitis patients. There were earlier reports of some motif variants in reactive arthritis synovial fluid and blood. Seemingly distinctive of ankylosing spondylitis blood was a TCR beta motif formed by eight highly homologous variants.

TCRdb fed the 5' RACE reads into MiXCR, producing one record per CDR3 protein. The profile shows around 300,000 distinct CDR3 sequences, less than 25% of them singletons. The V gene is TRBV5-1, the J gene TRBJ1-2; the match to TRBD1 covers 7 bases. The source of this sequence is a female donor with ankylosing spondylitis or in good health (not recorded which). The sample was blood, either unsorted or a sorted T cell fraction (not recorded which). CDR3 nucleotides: TGCGCCAGCAGCTTGTCCACTGCTACAGGGGATGCCGGCTACACCTTC. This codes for CASSLSTATGDAGYTF.